These T cell receptor beta chains were read from a single sample in a study of T cells in Graves' hyperthyroidism and ophthalmopathy. TCRdb re-called the multiplex PCR reads with MiXCR, one entry per CDR3 protein. This table has roughly 660,000 distinct CDR3 sequences, roughly 17% appearing once. Input material: blood. These receptors came from a man aged 45 to 65 with Graves' hyperthyroidism. Both conserved end residues are part of each CDR3.

J	V	CDR3
TRBJ2-7	TRBV4-1	CASSQHTVPGEQYF
TRBJ2-1	TRBV9	CASSGSGTDYNEQFF
TRBJ2-6	TRBV27	CASSIQPLGANVLTF
TRBJ2-7	TRBV28	CASSGGGTGPYEQYF
TRBJ2-1	TRBV7-9	CASSQDRGPYNEQFF
TRBJ2-6	TRBV7-9	CASSPAGAGANVLTF
TRBJ2-7	TRBV10-3	CAIESGITDEQYF
TRBJ2-1	TRBV28	CASILRPGQDEQFF
TRBJ1-3	TRBV6-5	CASSYSFDRDTIYF
TRBJ1-1	TRBV7-3	CASSAQTGANTEAFF
TRBJ2-3	TRBV7-3	CASSLEGALPDTQYF
TRBJ2-1	TRBV14	CASSPPGLVIQSNEQFF
TRBJ2-7	TRBV18	CASSPPGGLAGAYEQYF
TRBJ2-5	TRBV30	CACYPPGTVLKETQYF
TRBJ1-2	TRBV30	CAWSSWTGRFYGYTF
TRBJ2-5	TRBV6-2/TRBV6-3	CASSSKYF
TRBJ1-2	TRBV28	CASSFDRVRGYTF
TRBJ1-5	TRBV7-9	CASSTLTGNQPQHF
TRBJ2-7	TRBV25-1	CASRGTGGHYEQYF
TRBJ2-5	TRBV28	CGAPGQGLRGPMGGVKTQYF
TRBJ2-2	TRBV9	CASSVVAGSGELFF
TRBJ2-3	TRBV5-1	CASSFTEYTDTQYF
TRBJ2-3	TRBV2	CASSGFRGQDTDTQYF
TRBJ2-6	TRBV2	CASSVDNVLTF
TRBJ2-2	TRBV19	CASRSSGHTGELFF
TRBJ1-3	TRBV6-1	CASSEKSRRASSGNTIYF
TRBJ2-1	TRBV2	CASSESSSGRTEQFF
TRBJ2-7	TRBV28	CASSFVRGGIYEQYF
TRBJ2-7	TRBV5-1	CASSLTGTGKVLGEQYF
TRBJ1-1	TRBV20-1	CSARDWSRGSRSEAFF
TRBJ1-1	TRBV4-1	CASSPDQGSTEAFF
TRBJ2-7	TRBV10-3	CAISERDYEQYF
TRBJ1-2	TRBV19	CASSTLFTGDADYGYTF
TRBJ1-1	TRBV30	CAWSVRRGPEAFF
TRBJ2-3	TRBV4-1	CASSRQAYTTDTQYF
TRBJ1-2	TRBV2	CASSKGQGAWGYTF
TRBJ2-7	TRBV20-1	CSPLEREFSYEQYF
TRBJ2-1	TRBV3-1	CASSQGGRLNEQFF
TRBJ2-6	TRBV18	CASSLRESGANVLTF
TRBJ2-1	TRBV12-3/TRBV12-4	CASSLASGPEQFF
TRBJ1-2	TRBV7-2	CASSPGIRGARDYGYTF
TRBJ2-3	TRBV11-2	CASSATYGGGLTGTDTQYF